The next 9 T cell receptor beta chains were all read from a single sample in a study of T cells in Graves' hyperthyroidism and ophthalmopathy. Amplified regions were TCR beta CDR3 sequences from RNA transcripts. The HTBI set primed first-round TCR CDR3 RT-PCR. TCRdb reprocessed the multiplex PCR reads with MiXCR, giving one entry per CDR3 protein. Among about 49,000 distinct CDR3 sequences listed, 45% to 65% were seen once. Input material: peripheral blood or thyroid tissue (not recorded which). These receptors came from a man aged 18 to 35 with Graves' hyperthyroidism.

V gene TRBV5-1 combines with J gene TRBJ1-1; D is unclear. The V end was cut by 0 bases, the J end by 1 base, with 4 bases between. Per germline, CDR1 SGHRS and CDR2 YFSETQ. This CDR3 is built from 13 residues. This chain's CDR3 is CASSLEENTEAFF. For the CDR3, the DNA is TGCGCCAGCAGCTTGGAGGAGAACACTGAAGCTTTCTTT.

This clonotype has at least ten counts. The chain recombines TRBV7-9 with TRBJ2-7; no definite D call. The CDR3 loop spans 11 amino acids. Germline V gene lookup returns CDR1 SEHNR and CDR2 FQNEAQ (reference sequence). Deletions cut 5 bases from V and 6 bases from J, with 8 bases between. CDR3 coding DNA: TGTGCCAGCAGCCTTACAGTCGAGCAGTACTTC. This translates into CASSLTVEQYF.

V is TRBV29-1 and J is TRBJ2-6; D is perhaps TRBD2 (6 bases). V lost 4 bases, J lost 16 bases, and 26 bases lay in between. Germline V CDR1 and CDR2: SQVTM, ANQGSEA. The CDR3 sequence is 15 residues long. This CDR3 reads CSVALGGELTGELTF. Here the CDR3 DNA reads TGCAGCGTTGCGTTGGGGGGAGAGCTAACCGGGGAGCTGACTTTC.

The chain couples TRBV29-1 to TRBJ2-7; 7 bases align to TRBD1. The germline V gene encodes CDR1 SQVTM and CDR2 ANQGSEA. The length of the CDR3 is 15 residues. V trimming: 8 bases; J trimming: 0 bases; junction bases outside the gene matches: 13. The CDR3 reads CSSLAQGEISYEQYF. The CDR3 DNA reads TGCAGCAGTTTAGCTCAGGGGGAGATCTCCTACGAGCAGTACTTC.

The genes are TRBV10-2 and TRBJ2-7; possibly TRBD1 for D (6 bases). The V end was cut by 8 bases, the J end by 5 bases, with 16 bases between. Germline CDR1 is WSHSY and CDR2 is SAAADI. The CDR3 has 13 residues. The CDR3 loop is CASSMGQSDEQYF. CDR3 bases: TGCGCCAGCTCCATGGGACAATCAGACGAGCAGTACTTC.

The chain links TRBV11-2 to TRBJ2-5; D remains unclear. The germline gives CDR1 SGHAT, CDR2 FQNNGV. The CDR3 is 14 amino acids. V was pared by 6 bases and J by 3 bases, with 14 bases between. CDR3 in amino acids: CASSQAWGKETQYF. CDR3 coding DNA: TGTGCCAGCAGTCAAGCATGGGGAAAAGAGACCCAGTACTTC.

This clonotype was detected only a few times. The chain is built from TRBV15 and TRBJ1-1, with TRBD1 identical over 8 bases. Trimming at V came to 1 base and at J to 0 bases, leaving 4 bases not matched to a gene. CDR3 length: 16 residues. CDR1 is LNHNV, CDR2 YYDKDF, per germline (reference sequence). CDR3 protein: CATSRATGAMNTEAFF. Written as DNA, the CDR3 is TGTGCCACCAGCAGAGCGACAGGGGCGATGAACACTGAAGCTTTCTTT.

In this sample, this clonotype is medium-sized (0.01 to 0.1%). The gene calls are TRBV29-1 and TRBJ1-4; D is undetermined. V was shortened by 4 bases and J by 8 bases, with 5 bases between the two germline ends. Germline V gives CDR1 SQVTM, CDR2 ANQGSEA. The CDR3 sequence is 10 residues long. CDR3 sequence: CSVVDEKLFF. The DNA for the CDR3 is TGCAGCGTTGTCGACGAAAAACTGTTTTTT.

In this sample, this clonotype is medium-sized. The rearrangement links TRBV20-1 to TRBJ2-7; 9 bases match TRBD2. In germline, CDR1 is DFQATT, CDR2 SNEGSKA (reference sequence). This CDR3 spans 15 amino acids. V dropped 0 bases and J dropped 3; count of bases not matched to a gene: 6. The CDR3 protein is CSARDPAGGRYEQYF. The CDR3 DNA follows: TGCAGTGCTAGAGATCCGGCGGGGGGGCGCTACGAGCAGTACTTC.